The TCR beta chain described here comes from a study of cytomegalovirus exposure and HLA in healthy donors. Turning to the study itself: Of around 400 genotyped donors, 81% grouped in the Caucasian-associated ancestry cluster. Study-wide findings and caveats: The study carried out a later analysis of TCR beta sequences. It associated some 18,000 of them with specific HLA alleles at a false discovery rate of 0.05. With later analysis, a missense DCLRE1C variant became linked to TCR beta V- and J-gene trimming. It was shown in a later analysis that HLA-associated TCR beta chains were more clonally expanded than other, equally common chains.

Notes on this clone: No antigen is known for it.

60 Vbeta and 13 Jbeta primers were used in PCR. Assay: immunoSEQ multiplex PCR; the TCRdb copy retains only in-frame clones and omits some. The specimen's table records just over 150,000 clones. Sample: PBMCs. This clonotype was obtained from a woman aged 60-70 years in good health and CMV-seronegative.

For the CDR3, the DNA is TGTGCCAGCAGAATACAAAACCCTTTCGATGAGCAGTTCTTC. As protein: CASRIQNPFDEQFF. The chain employs TRBV2 and TRBJ2-1, with D unresolved. V lost 6 bases and J lost 8, with 17 bases in between. The CDR3 consists of 14 residues. From germline, CDR1 is SNHLY and CDR2 FYNNEI.